This T cell receptor beta chain originates from a study of beta chain features in type 1 diabetes. CDR1 and CDR2 (germline): SNHLY, FYNNEI. V shed 5 bases and J shed 8 bases, with 9 bases lying between them. The CDR3 sequence is 12 residues long. The whole isolated RNA underwent reverse transcription, so sequencing captured expressed TCRB transcripts. Clones were sequenced by immunoSEQ multiplex PCR, and TCRdb holds only the in-frame ones, with some missing. The sample gives 310,000 or so clones, roughly 8% of which show up once; around 0.44% is in the top ten. Material: central memory CD4+ T cells from blood. The chain combines TRBV2 with TRBJ2-2; D gene uncertain. The sequence derives from a woman aged 18-30 years in good health. This CDR3 reads CASSPDGGELFF. DNA for the CDR3: TGTGCCAGCAGTCCGGACGGAGGGGAGCTGTTTTTT.